Described below is a single T cell receptor beta chain sequence and its context. This record belongs to a study of blood T cell repertoires in COVID-19. Study details: Whether acute or convalescent, the COVID-19 samples came from the United States, Italy and Spain. The cDNA or gDNA used as material had been derived from T cells, B-cell-depleted T cells, or PBMCs.

Authors' analysis steps: For nucleated cells, counts were estimated from reference gene primer amplification. Repertoires were generated with immunoSEQ multiplex PCR, while TCRdb's copy carries only in-frame clones and drops some. V, J and clone size reflect that table, while D and trimming were determined from the DNA. The repertoire holds about 74,000 clones, with 88% as singletons. The CDR3 spans 13 residues. V was clipped by 4 bases and J by 7 bases, with 10 bases between them. Per germline, CDR1 SGHTA and CDR2 FQGNSA. V and J are TRBV7-2 and TRBJ1-4; no reliable D call. This receptor was taken from a man aged 70-80 years with active or convalescent COVID-19. Sequences were obtained from peripheral blood. The CDR3 sequence: CASSSTRVEKLFF. The CDR3 nucleotides read TGTGCCAGCAGCTCTACACGGGTTGAAAAACTGTTTTTT.